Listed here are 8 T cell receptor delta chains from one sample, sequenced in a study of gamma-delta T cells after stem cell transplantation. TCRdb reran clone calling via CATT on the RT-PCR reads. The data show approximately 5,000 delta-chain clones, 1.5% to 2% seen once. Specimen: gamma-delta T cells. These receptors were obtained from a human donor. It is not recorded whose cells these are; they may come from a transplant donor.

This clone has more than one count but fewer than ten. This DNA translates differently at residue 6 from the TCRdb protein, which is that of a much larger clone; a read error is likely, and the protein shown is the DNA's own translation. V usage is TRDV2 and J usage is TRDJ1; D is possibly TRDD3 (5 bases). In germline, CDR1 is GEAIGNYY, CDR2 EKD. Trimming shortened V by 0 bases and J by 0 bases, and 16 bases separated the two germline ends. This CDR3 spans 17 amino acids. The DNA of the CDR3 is TGTGCCTGTGACACCGTCGGGGACCACAAGTACACCGATAAACTCATCTTT. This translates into CACDTVGDHKYTDKLIF.

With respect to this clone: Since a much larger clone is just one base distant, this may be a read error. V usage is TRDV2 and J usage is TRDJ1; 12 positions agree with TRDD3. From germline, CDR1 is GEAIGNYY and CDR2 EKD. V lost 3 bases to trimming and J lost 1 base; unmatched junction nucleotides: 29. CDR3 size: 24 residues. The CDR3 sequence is CACDAIPSYRPILGDTRSTDKLIF. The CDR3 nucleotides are TGTGCCTGTGACGCCATACCTTCCTACCGCCCCATCCTGGGGGATACGAGGAGCACCGATAAACTCATCTTT.

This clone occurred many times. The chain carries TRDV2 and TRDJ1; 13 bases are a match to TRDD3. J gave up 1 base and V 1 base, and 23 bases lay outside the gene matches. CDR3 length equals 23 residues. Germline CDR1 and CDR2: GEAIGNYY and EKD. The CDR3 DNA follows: TGTGCCTGTGACACGATCCCCGGCCTTCTTAGACTGGGGGATACGCGATCCACCGATAAACTCATCTTT. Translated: CACDTIPGLLRLGDTRSTDKLIF.

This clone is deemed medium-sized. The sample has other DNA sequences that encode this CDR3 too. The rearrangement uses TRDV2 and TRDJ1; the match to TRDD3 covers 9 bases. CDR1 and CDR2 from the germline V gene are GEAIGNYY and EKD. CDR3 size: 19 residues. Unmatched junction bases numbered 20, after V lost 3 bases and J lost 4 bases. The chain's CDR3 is CACDPLRDWGYGNFDKLIF. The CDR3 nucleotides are TGTGCCTGTGACCCCCTACGGGACTGGGGATACGGAAACTTCGATAAACTCATCTTT.

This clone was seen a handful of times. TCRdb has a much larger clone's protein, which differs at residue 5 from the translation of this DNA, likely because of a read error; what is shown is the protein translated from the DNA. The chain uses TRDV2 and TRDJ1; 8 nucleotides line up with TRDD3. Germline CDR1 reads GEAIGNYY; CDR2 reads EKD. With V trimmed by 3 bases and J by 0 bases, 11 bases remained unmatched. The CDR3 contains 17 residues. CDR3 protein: CACDALGDTRNTDKLIF. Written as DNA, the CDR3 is TGTGCCTGTGACGCCCTGGGGGACACACGGAACACCGATAAACTCATCTTT.

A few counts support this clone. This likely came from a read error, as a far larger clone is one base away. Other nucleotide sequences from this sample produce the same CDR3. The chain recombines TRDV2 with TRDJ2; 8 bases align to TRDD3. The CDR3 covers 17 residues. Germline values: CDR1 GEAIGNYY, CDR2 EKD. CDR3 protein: CACDLVLGGALTAQLFF. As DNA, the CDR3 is TGTGCCTGTGACCTCGTACTGGGGGGAGCTTTGACAGCGCAACTCTTCTTT.

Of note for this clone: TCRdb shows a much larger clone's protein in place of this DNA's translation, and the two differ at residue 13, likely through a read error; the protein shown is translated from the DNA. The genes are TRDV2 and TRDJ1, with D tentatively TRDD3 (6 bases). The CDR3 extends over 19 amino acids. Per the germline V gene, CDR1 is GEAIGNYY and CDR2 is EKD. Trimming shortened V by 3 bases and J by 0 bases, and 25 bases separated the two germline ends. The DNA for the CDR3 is TGTGCCTGTGACGGTGTGCTCGGCTCTACCGGGGGGAACACCGATAAACTCATCTTT. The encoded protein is CACDGVLGSTGGNTDKLIF.

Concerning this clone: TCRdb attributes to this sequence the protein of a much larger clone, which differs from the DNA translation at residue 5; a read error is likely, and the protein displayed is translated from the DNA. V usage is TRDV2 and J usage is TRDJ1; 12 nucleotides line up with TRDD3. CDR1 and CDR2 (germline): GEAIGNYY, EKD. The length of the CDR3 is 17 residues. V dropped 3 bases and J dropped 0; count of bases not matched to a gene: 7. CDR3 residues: CACDLLGDTTDTDKLIF. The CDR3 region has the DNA TGTGCCTGTGACCTACTGGGGGATACTACAGACACCGATAAACTCATCTTT.